This T cell receptor beta chain was sequenced for a study of T cell changes during pregnancy in multiple sclerosis. V was shortened by 4 bases and J by 6 bases, with 9 bases between the two germline ends. This CDR3 has 12 amino acids. The germline gives CDR1 GTSNPN, CDR2 SVGIG (reference sequence). TCRdb's table, derived via immunoSEQ multiplex PCR, lists solely in-frame clones and lacks some. The table records 55,000 to 85,000 clones, around 92% of them present only once. The receptor comes from a female donor with multiple sclerosis, enrolled in a pregnancy study. The sequences come from peripheral blood, collected after pregnancy. The V gene is TRBV30, the J gene TRBJ2-2; unclear D gene. CDR3 protein: CAWTNKPGELFF. The CDR3 DNA follows: TGTGCCTGGACGAATAAGCCCGGGGAGCTGTTTTTT.